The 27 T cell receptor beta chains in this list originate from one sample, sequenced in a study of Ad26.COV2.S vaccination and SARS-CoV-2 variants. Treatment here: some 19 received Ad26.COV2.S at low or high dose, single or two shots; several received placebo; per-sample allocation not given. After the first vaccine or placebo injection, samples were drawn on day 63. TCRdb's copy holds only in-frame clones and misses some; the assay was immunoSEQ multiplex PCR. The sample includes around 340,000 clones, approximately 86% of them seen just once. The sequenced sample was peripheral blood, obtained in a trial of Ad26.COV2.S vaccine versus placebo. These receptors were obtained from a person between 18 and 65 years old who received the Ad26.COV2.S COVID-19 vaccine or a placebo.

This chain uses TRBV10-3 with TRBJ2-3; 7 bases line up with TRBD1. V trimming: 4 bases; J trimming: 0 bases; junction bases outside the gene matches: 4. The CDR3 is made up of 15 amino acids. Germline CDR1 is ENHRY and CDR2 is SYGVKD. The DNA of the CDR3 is TGTGCCATCAGTGGGACAGGCATTAGCACAGATACGCAGTATTTT. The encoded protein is CAISGTGISTDTQYF.

The CDR3 spells CASLPFSGANVLTF. CDR3 coding DNA: TGTGCCAGCTTACCTTTCTCTGGGGCCAACGTCCTGACTTTC. The chain is built from TRBV6-5 and TRBJ2-6; D call uncertain. The CDR3 extends over 14 amino acids. From germline, CDR1 is MNHEY and CDR2 SVGAGI. V was trimmed by 8 bases and J by 0 bases, leaving 8 bases between them.

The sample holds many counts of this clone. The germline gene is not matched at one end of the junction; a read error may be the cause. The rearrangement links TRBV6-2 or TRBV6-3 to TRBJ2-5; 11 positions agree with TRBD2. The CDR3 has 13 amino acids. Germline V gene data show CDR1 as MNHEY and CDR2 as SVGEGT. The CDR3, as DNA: TGTGCCAGCAGTTACTCCAGTGCTAGCGGGGGGCACTTC. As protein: CASSYSSASGGHF.

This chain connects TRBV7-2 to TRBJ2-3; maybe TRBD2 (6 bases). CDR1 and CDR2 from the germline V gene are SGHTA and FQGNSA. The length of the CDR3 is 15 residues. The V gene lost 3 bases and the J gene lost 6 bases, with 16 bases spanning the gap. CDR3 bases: TGTGCCAGCAGCTTCGCGGGACCAAGGTCGGATACGCAGTATTTT. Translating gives CASSFAGPRSDTQYF.

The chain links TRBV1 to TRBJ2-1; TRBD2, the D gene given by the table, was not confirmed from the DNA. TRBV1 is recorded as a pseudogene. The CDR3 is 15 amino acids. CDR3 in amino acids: CTSSQVASAYNEQFF. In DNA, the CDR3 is TGCACCAGCAGCCAAGTTGCTAGCGCATACAATGAGCAGTTCTTC.

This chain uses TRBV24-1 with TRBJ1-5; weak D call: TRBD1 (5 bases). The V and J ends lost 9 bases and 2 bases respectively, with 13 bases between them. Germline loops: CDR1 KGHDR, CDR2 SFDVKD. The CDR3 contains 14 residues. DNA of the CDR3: TGTGCCACCCCCCCCGGAGGGGGCAATCAGCCCCAGCATTTT. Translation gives CATPPGGGNQPQHF.

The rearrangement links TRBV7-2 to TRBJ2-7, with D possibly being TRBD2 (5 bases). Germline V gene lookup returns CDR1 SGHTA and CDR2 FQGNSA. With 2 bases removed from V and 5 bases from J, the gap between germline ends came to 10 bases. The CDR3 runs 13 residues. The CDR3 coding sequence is TGTGCCAGCAGCTTAAAAGCGGACCACGAGCAGTACTTC. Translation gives CASSLKADHEQYF.

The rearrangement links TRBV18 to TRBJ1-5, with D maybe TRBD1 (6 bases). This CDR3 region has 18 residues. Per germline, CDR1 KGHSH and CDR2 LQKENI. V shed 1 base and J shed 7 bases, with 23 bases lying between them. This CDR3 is CASSPRGSTGGAHQPQHF. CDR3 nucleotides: TGTGCCAGCTCACCACGCGGTTCAACTGGGGGGGCGCACCAGCCCCAGCATTTT.

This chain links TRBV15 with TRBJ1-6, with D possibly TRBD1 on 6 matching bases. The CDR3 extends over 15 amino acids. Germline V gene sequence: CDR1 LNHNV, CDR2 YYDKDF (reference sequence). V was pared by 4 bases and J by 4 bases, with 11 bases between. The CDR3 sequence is CATSTQGLYNSPLHF. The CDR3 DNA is TGTGCCACCAGCACTCAGGGGTTGTATAATTCACCCCTCCACTTT.

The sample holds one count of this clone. CDR3 sequence reads: CASSSLYEQYF. The CDR3 DNA reads as TGTGCCAGCAGCTCACTCTACGAGCAGTACTTC. The V call is TRBV6-6, the J call TRBJ2-7; no reliable D call. Per germline, CDR1 MNHNY and CDR2 SVGAGI (reference sequence). V lost 6 bases and J 3 bases, leaving 6 bases between the germline ends. The CDR3 covers 11 residues.

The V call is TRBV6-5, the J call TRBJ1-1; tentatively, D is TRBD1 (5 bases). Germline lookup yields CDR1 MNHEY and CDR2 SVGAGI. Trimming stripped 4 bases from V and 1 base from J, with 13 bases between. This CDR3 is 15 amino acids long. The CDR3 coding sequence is TGTGCCAGCAGTTTTGGGGGGATCGGGAACACTGAAGCTTTCTTT. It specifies CASSFGGIGNTEAFF.

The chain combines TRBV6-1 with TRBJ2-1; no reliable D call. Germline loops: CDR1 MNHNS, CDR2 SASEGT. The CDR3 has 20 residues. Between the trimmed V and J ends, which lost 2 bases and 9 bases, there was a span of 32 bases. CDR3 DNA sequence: TGTGCCAGCAGTGAACCTAGAAGTCTTGAGCTCCATCCCTGGGAAGTTGAGCAGTTCTTC. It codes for CASSEPRSLELHPWEVEQFF.

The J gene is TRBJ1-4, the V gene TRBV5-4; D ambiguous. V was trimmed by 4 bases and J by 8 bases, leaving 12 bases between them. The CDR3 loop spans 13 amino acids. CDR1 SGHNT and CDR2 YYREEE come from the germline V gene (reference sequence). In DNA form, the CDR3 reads TGTGCCAGCAGCAACCCGACCGAGGAAAAACTGTTTTTT. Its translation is CASSNPTEEKLFF.

The CDR3 nucleotides read TGTGCCAGCAGTGGGAGTTCCTCTGGGGCCAACGTCCTGACTTTC. Its translation: CASSGSSSGANVLTF. The V call is TRBV3-1 (or the pseudogene TRBV3-2), the J call TRBJ2-6; D possibly corresponds to TRBD2 (5 bases). Germline-derived CDR1 and CDR2 are LGHDT and YNNKEL (reference sequence). The V gene lost 6 bases and the J gene lost 0 bases, with 9 bases spanning the gap. CDR3 length: 15 residues.

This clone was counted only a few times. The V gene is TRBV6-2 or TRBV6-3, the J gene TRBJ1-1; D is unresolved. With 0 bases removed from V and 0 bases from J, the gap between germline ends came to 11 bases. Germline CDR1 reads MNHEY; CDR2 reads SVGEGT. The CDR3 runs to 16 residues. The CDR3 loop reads CASSYSKNLMNTEAFF. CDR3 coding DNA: TGTGCCAGCAGTTACTCGAAAAATCTTATGAACACTGAAGCTTTCTTT.

The CDR3 DNA follows: TGTGCCAGCCGGGAATATAATTCACCCCTCCACTTT. This sequence encodes CASREYNSPLHF. The V gene is TRBV25-1, the J gene TRBJ1-6, with D uncertain. The germline CDR1 and CDR2 sequences are MGHDK and SYGVNS. The CDR3 runs to 12 residues. V lost 8 bases and J 4 bases, leaving 6 bases between the germline ends.

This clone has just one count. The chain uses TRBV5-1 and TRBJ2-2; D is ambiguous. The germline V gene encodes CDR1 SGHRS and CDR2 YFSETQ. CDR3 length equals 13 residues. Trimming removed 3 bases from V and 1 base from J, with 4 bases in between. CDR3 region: CASSWENTGELFF. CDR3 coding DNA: TGCGCCAGCAGCTGGGAGAACACCGGGGAGCTGTTTTTT.

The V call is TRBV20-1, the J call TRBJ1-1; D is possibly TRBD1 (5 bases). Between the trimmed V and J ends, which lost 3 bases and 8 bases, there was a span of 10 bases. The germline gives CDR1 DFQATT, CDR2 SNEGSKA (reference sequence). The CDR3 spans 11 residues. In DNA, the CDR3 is TGCAGTGCTAGGGAGTACAGGGAAGCTTTCTTT. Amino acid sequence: CSAREYREAFF.

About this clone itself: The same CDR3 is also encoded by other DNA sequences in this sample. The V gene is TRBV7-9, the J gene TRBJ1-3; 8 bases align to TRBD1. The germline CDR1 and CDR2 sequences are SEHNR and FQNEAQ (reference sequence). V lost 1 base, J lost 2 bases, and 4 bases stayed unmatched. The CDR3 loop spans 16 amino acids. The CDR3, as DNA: TGTGCCAGCAGCTTAGTCGGACAGGGAACTGGAAACACCATATATTTT. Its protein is CASSLVGQGTGNTIYF.

This CDR3 is CASTHAGGRILEAFF. In nucleotides, the CDR3 is TGTGCCAGCACCCATGCCGGGGGACGAATCCTTGAAGCTTTCTTT. The chain combines TRBV7-9 with TRBJ1-1; D may be TRBD1 (5 bases). The germline CDR1 and CDR2 sequences are SEHNR and FQNEAQ (reference sequence). With 7 bases removed from V and 7 bases from J, the gap between germline ends came to 22 bases. The CDR3 covers 15 residues.

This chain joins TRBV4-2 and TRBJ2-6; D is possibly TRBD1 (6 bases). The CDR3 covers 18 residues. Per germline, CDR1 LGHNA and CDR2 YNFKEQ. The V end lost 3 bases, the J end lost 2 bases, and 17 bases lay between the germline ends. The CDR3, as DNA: TGTGCCAGCAGCCAGGACAGAGGAGAAGGGGCTGGGGCCAACGTCCTGACTTTC. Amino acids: CASSQDRGEGAGANVLTF.

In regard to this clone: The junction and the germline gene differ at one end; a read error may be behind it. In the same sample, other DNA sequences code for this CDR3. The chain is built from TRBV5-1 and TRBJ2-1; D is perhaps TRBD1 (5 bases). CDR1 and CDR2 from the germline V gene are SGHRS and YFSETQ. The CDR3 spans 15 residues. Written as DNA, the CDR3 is TGCGCCAGTAGCTTGGGGCAGGGCTCGTACAATGAGCAGTTCTTC. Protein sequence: CASSLGQGSYNEQFF.

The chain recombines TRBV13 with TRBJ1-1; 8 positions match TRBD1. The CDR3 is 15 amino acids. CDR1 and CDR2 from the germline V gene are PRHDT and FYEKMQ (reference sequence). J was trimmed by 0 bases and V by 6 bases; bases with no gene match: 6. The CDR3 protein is CASRLQGVLNTEAFF. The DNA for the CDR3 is TGTGCCAGCAGGTTACAGGGGGTGTTGAACACTGAAGCTTTCTTT.

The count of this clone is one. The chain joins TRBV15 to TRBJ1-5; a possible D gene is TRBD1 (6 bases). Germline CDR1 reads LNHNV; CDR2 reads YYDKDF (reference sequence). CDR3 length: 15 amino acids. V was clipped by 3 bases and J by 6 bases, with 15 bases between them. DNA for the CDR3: TGTGCCACCAGCAGGGCCCACAGGGCCGGTCAGCCCCAGCATTTT. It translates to CATSRAHRAGQPQHF.

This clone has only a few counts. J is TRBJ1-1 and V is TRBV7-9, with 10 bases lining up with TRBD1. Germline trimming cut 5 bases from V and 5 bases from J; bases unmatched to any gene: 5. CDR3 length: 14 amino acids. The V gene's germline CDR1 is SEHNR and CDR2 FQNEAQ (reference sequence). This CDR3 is CASSERTGGTEAFF. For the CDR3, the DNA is TGTGCCAGCAGCGAGAGGACAGGGGGAACTGAAGCTTTCTTT.

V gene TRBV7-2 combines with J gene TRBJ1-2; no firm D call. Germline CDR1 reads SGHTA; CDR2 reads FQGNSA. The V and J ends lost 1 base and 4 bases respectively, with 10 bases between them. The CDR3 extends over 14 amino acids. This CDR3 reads CASSLVEAAYGYTF. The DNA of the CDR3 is TGTGCCAGCAGCTTAGTTGAGGCAGCCTATGGCTACACCTTC.

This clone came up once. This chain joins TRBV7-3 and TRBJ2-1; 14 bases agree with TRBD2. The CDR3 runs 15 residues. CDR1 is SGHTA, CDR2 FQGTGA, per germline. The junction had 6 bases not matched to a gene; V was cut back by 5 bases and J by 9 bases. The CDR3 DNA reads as TGTGCCAGCAGCGAAGGGACTAGCGGGAGCACTGAGCAGTTCTTC. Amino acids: CASSEGTSGSTEQFF.